This T cell receptor (beta chain) was identified in a study of cytomegalovirus exposure and HLA in healthy donors. General study results and limits: A highly shared variant cluster was judged a likely technical artifact. A later analysis found that most CMV-associated TCR beta chains appeared HLA-restricted.

Regarding donors, all were healthy bone marrow donors. The CDR3 spans 16 residues. V was trimmed by 2 bases and J by 4 bases, leaving 15 bases between them. Germline V CDR1 and CDR2: MNHEY, SMNVEV (reference sequence). A remark on this clone: Its target is not known.

Amplification used 60 Vbeta primers and 13 Jbeta primers. Produced via immunoSEQ multiplex PCR; TCRdb's table is partial and in-frame only. This sample's clone table lists roughly 200,000 clones. Sequences were obtained from PBMCs. This sequence was found in a girl aged 2-10 years in good health and CMV-seropositive. The chain recombines TRBV27 with TRBJ2-1; weak D call: TRBD2 (5 bases). CDR3 protein: CASSLTSYPLYNEQFF. CDR3 in DNA: TGTGCCAGCAGTTTAACTAGTTATCCCCTGTACAATGAGCAGTTCTTC.